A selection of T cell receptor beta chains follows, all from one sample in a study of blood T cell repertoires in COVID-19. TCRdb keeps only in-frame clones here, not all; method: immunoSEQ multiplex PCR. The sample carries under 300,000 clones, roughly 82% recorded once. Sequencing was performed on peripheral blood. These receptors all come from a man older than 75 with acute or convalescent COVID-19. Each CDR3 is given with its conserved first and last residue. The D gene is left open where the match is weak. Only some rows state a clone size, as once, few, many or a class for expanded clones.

TGTGCCAGCAGTGAACCGGGACACTTTAACTATGGCTACACCTTC | CASSEPGHFNYGYTF | TRBJ1-2 | NA | NA | TRBV25-1 | 15
TGTGCCAGCAGTTTGGGCAGTTCCTACGAGCAGTACTTC | CASSLGSSYEQYF | TRBJ2-7 | NA | few | TRBV12-3/TRBV12-4 | 13
TGTGCCATCACCGATAGCGTGAGCTCCTACAATGAGCAGTTCTTC | CAITDSVSSYNEQFF | TRBJ2-1 | NA | few | TRBV10-3 | 15
TGTGCCAGCAGACTTGGCGGGAGCACAGATACGCAGTATTTT | CASRLGGSTDTQYF | TRBJ2-3 | NA | NA | TRBV28 | 14
TGTGCCAGCAGTTACTCTCACAGGGCCTTTGGGGCTTTCTTT | CASSYSHRAFGAFF | TRBJ1-1 | NA | NA | TRBV6-5 | 14
TGTGCCATCACCCCCTCGGGGGCCAACGTCCTGACTTTC | CAITPSGANVLTF | TRBJ2-6 | NA | NA | TRBV10-3 | 13
TGTGCCAGCAGTTCTGGCGGGCTCTCCTACAATGAGCAGTTCTTC | CASSSGGLSYNEQFF | TRBJ2-1 | NA | few | TRBV28 | 15
TGTGCCAGCAAAAGGACAGATGGTTCGTCCCTCCACTTT | CASKRTDGSSLHF | TRBJ1-6 | NA | few | TRBV12-3/TRBV12-4 | 13
TGTGCCAGCAGCGCGGACTCACGTAATGAAAAACTGTTTTTT | CASSADSRNEKLFF | TRBJ1-4 | NA | NA | TRBV7-2 | 14
TGTGCCAGCAGTTACCGGGAACTCTACGAGCAGTACTTC | CASSYRELYEQYF | TRBJ2-7 | NA | NA | TRBV6-5 | 13
TGTGCCAGCAGTTCCCCCGGGACTAGGGTTAGTGAGCAGTTCTTC | CASSSPGTRVSEQFF | TRBJ2-1 | TRBD2 | NA | TRBV28 | 15
TGCGCCAGCAGCCAAGATGGGGGGAATAGCAATCAGCCCCAGCATTTT | CASSQDGGNSNQPQHF | TRBJ1-5 | NA | NA | TRBV4-1 | 16
TGTGCCAGCAGCCTTGGGCCGGGACAGGGCACTTCACCCCTCCACTTT | CASSLGPGQGTSPLHF | TRBJ1-6 | TRBD1 | NA | TRBV7-9 | 16
TGTGCCAGCAGCCCCTCGGTGGGGACTAGCACAGATACGCAGTATTTT | CASSPSVGTSTDTQYF | TRBJ2-3 | NA | NA | TRBV7-3 | 16
TGTGCCATCAGTACCGTTCCTAGCGATGAGCAGTTCTTC | CAISTVPSDEQFF | TRBJ2-1 | NA | NA | TRBV10-3 | 13
TGTGCCAGCAGCGTAGACTTGGGAGCCAATCAGCCCCAGCATTTT | CASSVDLGANQPQHF | TRBJ1-5 | NA | NA | TRBV9 | 15
TGTGCCAGCAGCCAATTGACAGCGAACACCGGGGAGCTGTTTTTT | CASSQLTANTGELFF | TRBJ2-2 | NA | NA | TRBV3-1/TRBV3-2 | 15
TGTGCCAGCAGTTTAGGTGGGACTCATAGCTCCTACGAGCAGTACTTC | CASSLGGTHSSYEQYF | TRBJ2-7 | NA | NA | TRBV28 | 16
TGTGCCAGTAGCCCTGGGGGGAATGGCTACACCTTC | CASSPGGNGYTF | TRBJ1-2 | NA | NA | TRBV19 | 12
TGCGCCAGCAGCTCAGGGCTCACGAGGGAGCAGTACTTC | CASSSGLTREQYF | TRBJ2-7 | NA | NA | TRBV5-1 | 13
TGTGCCAGTCAAGTAGCGGGGAACCAAGAGACCCAGTACTTC | CASQVAGNQETQYF | TRBJ2-5 | TRBD2 | NA | TRBV19 | 14
TGTGCCAGCAGCTTAGGACTAAACACCGGGGAGCTGTTTTTT | CASSLGLNTGELFF | TRBJ2-2 | NA | NA | TRBV7-9 | 14
TGTGCCATCCGGGAGTCGCGACTAAGCTCTGGAAACACCATATATTTT | CAIRESRLSSGNTIYF | TRBJ1-3 | NA | NA | TRBV10-3 | 16
TGTGCCAGTAGTACCGGAACGGGACTTCTGAACACTGAAGCTTTCTTT | CASSTGTGLLNTEAFF | TRBJ1-1 | NA | NA | TRBV19 | 16
TGTGCCAGCAGTTTGACAGGGGAGGGCACTGAAGCTTTCTTT | CASSLTGEGTEAFF | TRBJ1-1 | TRBD1 | NA | TRBV27 | 14
TGTGCCAGTAGTTTAACCGGGACAGGAGTCCCGTACTTC | CASSLTGTGVPYF | TRBJ2-7 | TRBD1 | few | TRBV19 | 13
TGTGCCAGCAAAAGGGGCATCACTGAAGCTTTCTTT | CASKRGITEAFF | TRBJ1-1 | NA | NA | TRBV6-5 | 12
TGTGCCGGCACCCCCCGAGGCAGGGGTGATGGCTACACCTTC | CAGTPRGRGDGYTF | TRBJ1-2 | NA | NA | TRBV6-5 | 14
TGCGCCAGCAGCCAAGATTGGGGCAGGGATCACCAGCCCCAGCATTTT | CASSQDWGRDHQPQHF | TRBJ1-5 | NA | NA | TRBV4-1 | 16
TGTGCCAGTAGTTTACCCTCGGGAGTCAGGTACTACAATGAGCAGTTCTTC | CASSLPSGVRYYNEQFF | TRBJ2-1 | NA | NA | TRBV19 | 17
TGTGCCAGCAGTTATGGTGAGGGAGTGAGCTCACCCCTCCACTTT | CASSYGEGVSSPLHF | TRBJ1-6 | NA | NA | TRBV6-5 | 15
TGTGCCAGCAGTGTGGGACAGTACAATCAGCCCCAGCATTTT | CASSVGQYNQPQHF | TRBJ1-5 | TRBD1 | NA | TRBV2 | 14
TGTGCCAGCAGCCTAAATACTAGAATTAGCAATGAGCAGTTCTTC | CASSLNTRISNEQFF | TRBJ2-1 | NA | NA | TRBV7-9 | 15
TGTGCCAGCAGCTCTCTAGCGGGGGGGCGTGCAGATACGCAGTATTTT | CASSSLAGGRADTQYF | TRBJ2-3 | TRBD2 | NA | TRBV11-1 | 16
TGTGCCAGCAGTGAATATAATCTAAATCAGCCCCAGCATTTT | CASSEYNLNQPQHF | TRBJ1-5 | NA | NA | TRBV25-1 | 14
TGCAGTGCCAGACTAGCGAATGAGCAGTTCTTC | CSARLANEQFF | TRBJ2-1 | TRBD2 | NA | TRBV20-1 | 11
TGCAGCGCTCGACAGGACCGGAACACTGAAGCTTTCTTT | CSARQDRNTEAFF | TRBJ1-1 | NA | NA | TRBV29-1 | 13
TGTGCCAGCTCAGAAACGGGACAGGGTAATGAAAAACTGTTTTTT | CASSETGQGNEKLFF | TRBJ1-4 | TRBD1 | NA | TRBV18 | 15
TGTGCCAGTAGTAAGGGGGTTTACAATGAGCAGTTCTTC | CASSKGVYNEQFF | TRBJ2-1 | NA | NA | TRBV19 | 13
TGCGCCAGCAGCGGGACAGGACAAAATTCACCCCTCCACTTT | CASSGTGQNSPLHF | TRBJ1-6 | TRBD1 | once | TRBV5-1 | 14
TGCAGCGTTGCGGACCCTGGGGGAGGCAATGAGCAGTTCTTC | CSVADPGGGNEQFF | TRBJ2-1 | NA | NA | TRBV29-1 | 14
TGTGCCAGCAGCTTAACGGGATCCCGAAGGGACTATGGCTACACCTTC | CASSLTGSRRDYGYTF | TRBJ1-2 | NA | NA | TRBV7-9 | 16
TGCGCCAGCAGCTTGACAGGGGATCAGGAGACCCAGTACTTC | CASSLTGDQETQYF | TRBJ2-5 | TRBD1 | NA | TRBV5-1 | 14
TGTGCCAGCAGTTTTGCCTCCGGGACAGGGAAGACCTATAGCAATCAGCCCCAGCATTTT | CASSFASGTGKTYSNQPQHF | TRBJ1-5 | TRBD1 | NA | TRBV27 | 20
TGTGCCAGTAGTCCCCTCGCGGGCGTCGGGGAGCTGTTTTTT | CASSPLAGVGELFF | TRBJ2-2 | NA | NA | TRBV19 | 14
TGTGCCAGCTCATTACGGACTAGCGGGACCCTCACAGATACGCAGTATTTT | CASSLRTSGTLTDTQYF | TRBJ2-3 | TRBD2 | NA | TRBV18 | 17
TGTGCCAGCAGAAAGGGACAGGGGAACTACGAGCAGTACTTC | CASRKGQGNYEQYF | TRBJ2-7 | TRBD1 | NA | TRBV27 | 14
TGTGCCAGCAGGCTCTCCGGGGGATCCTACAATGAGCAGTTCTTC | CASRLSGGSYNEQFF | TRBJ2-1 | NA | NA | TRBV28 | 15
TGTGCCAGCTCACCAATGACCGCGGGTGAAAAACTGTTTTTT | CASSPMTAGEKLFF | TRBJ1-4 | NA | NA | TRBV18 | 14
TGTGCCAGCAGCCTATCCCCCGGGCAGGGAGAGACCCAGTACTTC | CASSLSPGQGETQYF | TRBJ2-5 | NA | NA | TRBV9 | 15
TGTGCCAGCAGATACAGCTACAATGAGCAGTTCTTC | CASRYSYNEQFF | TRBJ2-1 | NA | NA | TRBV12-3/TRBV12-4 | 12
TGTGCCAGCTCATCGGGGACAGGGAGTTTTAGCAATCAGCCCCAGCATTTT | CASSSGTGSFSNQPQHF | TRBJ1-5 | TRBD1 | NA | TRBV18 | 17
TGCAGTGCTAGTCCCCCGGGAGCGTTTAGCAATCAGCCCCAGCATTTT | CSASPPGAFSNQPQHF | TRBJ1-5 | NA | NA | TRBV20-1 | 16
TGTGCCAGCAGTTTAGAGGTTAGATATAGCAATCAGCCCCAGCATTTT | CASSLEVRYSNQPQHF | TRBJ1-5 | NA | NA | TRBV27 | 16
TGTGCCAGCAGTTTCGCCCTGGCGGGAGGGTCCTACGAGCAGTACTTC | CASSFALAGGSYEQYF | TRBJ2-7 | TRBD2 | NA | TRBV27 | 16
TGTGCCAGCAGTTTTAATCGGAGTCCAGATACGCAGTATTTT | CASSFNRSPDTQYF | TRBJ2-3 | NA | NA | TRBV28 | 14
TGCAGCGCCGAGAAGTGGGGGGCCGGGGAGCTGTTTTTT | CSAEKWGAGELFF | TRBJ2-2 | NA | NA | TRBV29-1 | 13
TGTGCCAGTAGTTCCCTGGGCTTTAGCGAGGGAACCCACGAGCAGTACTTC | CASSSLGFSEGTHEQYF | TRBJ2-7 | NA | NA | TRBV19 | 17
TGTGCCAGCAGTGCAGGGACAGGGGGGATGGGTAACTATGGCTACACCTTC | CASSAGTGGMGNYGYTF | TRBJ1-2 | TRBD1 | once | TRBV6-1 | 17
TGCGCCAGCAGTACCGGGACAGGGATCGGTCAGCCCCAGCATTTT | CASSTGTGIGQPQHF | TRBJ1-5 | TRBD1 | NA | TRBV10-2 | 15